The clone carrying this T cell receptor beta chain has only a few counts. Its specificity is unknown. The PCR had 60 Vbeta and 13 Jbeta primers. Profiling relied on immunoSEQ multiplex PCR, and the TCRdb table lists in-frame clones only, not all of them. The sample comprises about 120,000 clones, 80% of which are singletons, and around 8% rests with the top ten. The sample is drawn from a study of cytomegalovirus exposure and HLA in healthy donors. The CDR3 totals 14 residues. Trimming cost V 7 bases and J 7 bases; bases outside gene matches: 9. In germline, CDR1 is MNHNS, CDR2 SASEGT. Whole-study findings and limits: Later analysis associated a missense DCLRE1C variant with TCR beta V- and J-gene trimming. From TCR beta sequences, most subjects' HLA-A and HLA-B alleles were reportedly predicted accurately.

The specimen was PBMCs. V gene TRBV6-1 combines with J gene TRBJ1-2, with 10 nucleotides matching TRBD1. This TCR derives from a female donor in good health and CMV-seropositive. The CDR3 region is CASIPDRGFGGYTF. DNA of the CDR3: TGTGCCAGCATCCCGGACAGGGGGTTTGGTGGCTACACCTTC.